Listed here are 19 T cell receptor beta chains from one sample, sequenced in a study of blood T cell repertoires in COVID-19. The repertoire was sequenced with immunoSEQ multiplex PCR; TCRdb's copy has only in-frame clones and lacks some. The data contain around 78,000 clones, around 90% of them singletons. Source material: peripheral blood. These receptors were taken from a human donor in a cohort sampled during active COVID-19.

This chain joins TRBV7-2 and TRBJ2-1, with D possibly matching TRBD1 (5 bases). CDR3 length: 15 amino acids. Trimming removed 3 bases from V and 4 bases from J, with 13 bases in between. Looked up from germline, CDR1 is SGHTA and CDR2 is FQGNSA. The CDR3 here is CASSFDSSLYNEQFF. As DNA, the CDR3 is TGTGCCAGCAGCTTCGACAGCAGCCTATACAATGAGCAGTTCTTC.

The chain has TRBV27 and TRBJ2-1, with a weak D call TRBD2 (6 bases). This CDR3 contains 12 residues. V was pared by 3 bases and J by 8 bases, with 8 bases between. CDR1 and CDR2 from the germline V gene are MNHEY and SMNVEV (reference sequence). The CDR3 coding sequence is TGTGCCAGCAGTTTTGGAGGGGATGAGCAGTTCTTC. The encoded protein is CASSFGGDEQFF.

This rearrangement joins TRBV28 to TRBJ1-1; 8 bases line up with TRBD1. After removal of 8 bases from V and 7 bases from J, the junction contained 3 bases not matched to a gene. The CDR3 extends over 11 amino acids. Germline assignment: CDR1 MDHEN and CDR2 SYDVKM. DNA for the CDR3: TGTGCCAGCGAAACAGGGGGTGAAGCTTTCTTT. Residues: CASETGGEAFF.

The V call is TRBV27, the J call TRBJ1-6; D might be TRBD1 (6 bases). V lost 6 bases and J lost 1, with 16 bases in between. Germline CDR1 reads MNHEY; CDR2 reads SMNVEV (reference sequence). The CDR3 is made up of 17 amino acids. The CDR3 bases are TGTGCCAGCAGAACAGGGTGGGGCAAATCCTATAATTCACCCCTCCACTTT. Amino acids: CASRTGWGKSYNSPLHF.

This clone was picked up a small number of times. V and J are TRBV5-6 and TRBJ1-3; D perhaps matches TRBD1 (6 bases). V dropped 0 bases and J dropped 0 bases, with 13 bases sitting between them. The CDR3 sequence is 17 residues long. Germline CDR1 reads SGHDT; CDR2 reads YYEEEE. The CDR3 bases are TGTGCCAGCAGCTTGGTCCAGGGGACTAGCTCTGGAAACACCATATATTTT. Translation gives CASSLVQGTSSGNTIYF.

The chain uses TRBV4-3 and TRBJ2-3; perhaps TRBD2 as D (5 bases). This CDR3 contains 12 residues. Deletions cut 0 bases from V and 15 bases from J, with 13 bases between. Germline values: CDR1 LGHNA, CDR2 YSLEER. The CDR3 DNA is TGCGCCAGCAGCCAAGACAGGAGGAGCTTCTATTTT. Its translation is CASSQDRRSFYF.

The gene calls are TRBV7-9 and TRBJ1-6, with 8 bases lining up with TRBD1. Looked up from germline, CDR1 is SEHNR and CDR2 is FQNEAQ (reference sequence). The V segment lost 0 bases and the J segment 10 bases; nucleotides outside the gene matches: 2. This CDR3 is 14 amino acids long. The CDR3 reads CASSLAQGGSPLHF. For the CDR3, the DNA is TGTGCCAGCAGCTTAGCACAGGGGGGATCACCCCTCCACTTT.

In this sample, this clone turned up once. This chain uses TRBV6-5 with TRBJ1-2, with TRBD1 matching 7 bases. Trimming at V came to 5 bases and at J to 8 bases, leaving 8 bases not matched to a gene. This CDR3 region has 13 residues. The V gene's germline CDR1 is MNHEY and CDR2 SVGAGI. The CDR3 here is CASSKGAFGGYTF. CDR3 sequence (DNA): TGTGCCAGCAGTAAGGGGGCCTTCGGGGGCTACACCTTC.

The chain is built from TRBV10-3 and TRBJ1-1; 7 positions agree with TRBD1. The J segment lost 5 bases and the V segment lost 11 bases, leaving 5 bases of the junction unmatched. Germline CDR1 is ENHRY and CDR2 is SYGVKD. The CDR3 length is 11 residues. CDR3 nucleotide sequence: TGTGCCTCACGACAGGGAACTGAAGCTTTCTTT. Its translation: CASRQGTEAFF.

The rearrangement uses TRBV5-4 and TRBJ2-3; unclear D gene. Trimming cost V 0 bases and J 5 bases, with 10 bases left between them. CDR3 length: 14 residues. Germline lookup yields CDR1 SGHNT and CDR2 YYREEE (reference sequence). For the CDR3, the DNA is TGTGCCAGCAGCTTGGGACTGGTAAAAGATACGCAGTATTTT. This encodes CASSLGLVKDTQYF.

The chain combines TRBV21-1 with TRBJ1-2; the tabulated D call, TRBD1, remains unverified against the DNA. TRBV21-1 is shown as a pseudogene. The CDR3 covers 14 residues. The CDR3 DNA is TGTGCCAGCAGCACGACAGGGGAGGAATATGGCTACACCTTC. It encodes CASSTTGEEYGYTF.

This clone was seen once. V is TRBV6-1 and J is TRBJ1-2; 7 bases align to TRBD1. Germline V gene sequence: CDR1 MNHNS, CDR2 SASEGT. This CDR3 has 14 amino acids. Trimming took 3 bases from V and 4 from J; bases not matched to a gene: 5. The CDR3 region is CASSDTGVSYGYTF. Written as DNA, the CDR3 is TGTGCCAGCAGTGATACAGGGGTTTCCTATGGCTACACCTTC.

This clone showed up just once. The V and J genes are TRBV2 and TRBJ2-1; D is uncertain. Trimming took 4 bases from V and 1 from J, leaving 8 bases between them. This CDR3 region has 14 residues. Germline V gene sequence: CDR1 SNHLY, CDR2 FYNNEI. The chain's CDR3 is CASSGAPSYNEQFF. CDR3 nucleotides: TGTGCCAGCAGTGGGGCTCCGTCCTACAATGAGCAGTTCTTC.

The V gene is TRBV6-2 or TRBV6-3, the J gene TRBJ2-1; possibly TRBD2 for D (6 bases). This CDR3 region has 15 residues. The V gene lost 4 bases and the J gene lost 5 bases, with 15 bases spanning the gap. From germline, CDR1 is MNHEY and CDR2 SVGEGT. This chain's CDR3 is CASSWLALSNNEQFF. The CDR3 DNA reads as TGTGCCAGCAGTTGGCTAGCGCTGTCGAACAATGAGCAGTTCTTC.

The chain has TRBV19 and TRBJ1-5; D is ambiguous. With 4 bases removed from V and 5 bases from J, the gap between germline ends came to 12 bases. This CDR3 comprises 14 residues. Germline CDR1 LNHDA, CDR2 SQIVND (reference sequence). CDR3 amino acids: CASSNPGTDQPQHF. CDR3 nucleotide sequence: TGTGCCAGTAGTAACCCAGGAACCGATCAGCCCCAGCATTTT. The complete variable domain, with remaining parts taken from reference TRBV19 and TRBJ1-5, reads DGGITQSPKYLFRKEGQNVTLSCEQNLNHDAMYWYRQDPGQGLRLIYYSQIVNDFQKGDIAEGYSVSREKKESFPLTVTSAQKNPTAFYLCASSNPGTDQPQHFGDGTRLSIL.

V is TRBV19 and J is TRBJ1-2, with TRBD1 matching over 11 bases. With 3 bases clipped from V and 5 bases from J, the junction kept 5 bases outside the gene matches. This CDR3 comprises 15 residues. The germline V gene encodes CDR1 LNHDA and CDR2 SQIVND (reference sequence). This CDR3 reads CASSIGQGALYGYTF. CDR3 nucleotide sequence: TGTGCCAGTAGTATTGGACAGGGGGCGCTTTATGGCTACACCTTC.

The chain employs TRBV11-3 and TRBJ2-5; a weak D match, TRBD2 (6 bases). Germline CDR1 is SGHNT and CDR2 is YENEEA. The CDR3 length is 14 residues. V was shortened by 2 bases and J by 5 bases, with 12 bases between the two germline ends. CDR3 DNA: TGTGCCAGCAGCTTATACGGGGCGGGGGAGACCCAGTACTTC. Protein: CASSLYGAGETQYF. The full variable domain, rest sourced from reference TRBV11-3 and TRBJ2-5, is EAGVVQSPRYKIIEKKQPVAFWCNPISGHNTLYWYLQNLGQGPELLIRYENEEAVDDSQLPKDRFSAERLKGVDSTLKIQPAELGDSAVYLCASSLYGAGETQYFGPGTRLLVL.

V gene TRBV5-5 combines with J gene TRBJ1-2; TRBD1 matches at 8 bases. After removal of 4 bases from V and 6 bases from J, the junction contained 11 bases not matched to a gene. This CDR3 comprises 15 residues. From germline, CDR1 is SGHKS and CDR2 YYEKEE (reference sequence). The CDR3 nucleotides read TGTGCCAGCAGCCCTAGACAGGGGTCGCTCGATGGCTACACCTTC. It yields the protein CASSPRQGSLDGYTF.

CDR3 nucleotides: TGTGCCAGCAGCCCCCCGGGAGGGCGGAATGAGCAGTTCTTC. Protein sequence: CASSPPGGRNEQFF. This rearrangement joins TRBV7-2 to TRBJ2-1; 8 bases line up with TRBD2. CDR1 is SGHTA, CDR2 FQGNSA, per germline. Germline trimming cut 5 bases from V and 7 bases from J; bases unmatched to any gene: 7. The CDR3 is 14 amino acids.